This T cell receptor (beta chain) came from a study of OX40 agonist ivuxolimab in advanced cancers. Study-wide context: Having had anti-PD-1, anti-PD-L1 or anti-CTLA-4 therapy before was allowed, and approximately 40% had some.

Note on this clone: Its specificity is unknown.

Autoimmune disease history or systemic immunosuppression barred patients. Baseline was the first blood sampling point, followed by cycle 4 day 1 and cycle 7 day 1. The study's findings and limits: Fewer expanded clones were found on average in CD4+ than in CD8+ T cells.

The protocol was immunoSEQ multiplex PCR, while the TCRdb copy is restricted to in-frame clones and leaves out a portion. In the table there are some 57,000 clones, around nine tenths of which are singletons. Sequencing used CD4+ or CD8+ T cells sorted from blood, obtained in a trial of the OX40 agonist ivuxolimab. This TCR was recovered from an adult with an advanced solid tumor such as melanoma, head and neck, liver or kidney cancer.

In DNA form, the CDR3 reads TGTGCCATCAGTCCAGGGGGCGCGGGGGAGCAGTACTTC. Translating gives CAISPGGAGEQYF. The chain has TRBV10-3 and TRBJ2-7; 8 nucleotides agree with TRBD1. With 5 bases clipped from V and 7 bases from J, the junction kept 7 bases outside the gene matches. Germline V gene data show CDR1 as ENHRY and CDR2 as SYGVKD. The CDR3 is made up of 13 amino acids.